A single sample is the source of the 27 T cell receptor beta chains below, sequenced in a study of T cell responses to AZD1222 COVID-19 vaccine. Measured with immunoSEQ multiplex PCR; TCRdb has only the in-frame clones, and not every one. The table lists some 100,000 clones, roughly nine tenths of them singletons, with over 15% in the top ten. Sample: peripheral blood, taken on day 0 of AZD1222 vaccination. These receptors all stem from an adult in good health.

The J gene is TRBJ2-5, the V gene TRBV6-5; D perhaps matches TRBD1 (6 bases). V was shortened by 6 bases and J by 3 bases, with 11 bases between the two germline ends. The CDR3 has 13 residues. Looked up from germline, CDR1 is MNHEY and CDR2 is SVGAGI. The CDR3 here is CASSRQEKETQYF. The CDR3 DNA is TGTGCCAGCAGCCGACAGGAAAAAGAGACCCAGTACTTC.

The rearrangement links TRBV7-8 to TRBJ1-2; 10 bases match TRBD1. J lost 3 bases, V lost 3 bases, and 4 bases had no gene match. The germline CDR1 and CDR2 sequences are SGHVS and FQNEAQ. The CDR3 sequence is 15 residues long. The CDR3 sequence: CASSLGQGRYYGYTF. The CDR3 nucleotides are TGTGCCAGCAGCTTGGGACAGGGGAGGTACTATGGCTACACCTTC.

The rearrangement links TRBV29-1 to TRBJ2-3; D is ambiguous. The germline CDR1 and CDR2 sequences are SQVTM and ANQGSEA. V was cut by 4 bases and J by 3 bases, with 8 bases left in between. The CDR3 loop spans 12 amino acids. The CDR3 loop reads CSVGIETDTQYF. The CDR3 nucleotides are TGCAGCGTTGGTATAGAAACAGATACGCAGTATTTT.

The chain joins TRBV6-5 to TRBJ2-5; D might be TRBD1 or TRBD2, each matching 5 bases. CDR1 and CDR2 (germline): MNHEY, SVGAGI. V was clipped by 4 bases and J by 4 bases, with 19 bases between them. The CDR3 runs 16 residues. CDR3 amino acids: CASSWGWESGRETQYF. The CDR3 region has the DNA TGTGCCAGCAGTTGGGGCTGGGAAAGCGGACGAGAGACCCAGTACTTC.

J is TRBJ2-7 and V is TRBV7-9, with 11 bases fitting TRBD1. This CDR3 is built from 16 residues. Looked up from germline, CDR1 is SEHNR and CDR2 is FQNEAQ (reference sequence). V was pared by 1 base and J by 4 bases, with 6 bases of the junction left unmatched. CDR3 sequence (DNA): TGTGCCAGCAGCTTAGGCCCGGACAGGGGGCGATACGAGCAGTACTTC. This sequence encodes CASSLGPDRGRYEQYF.

The chain employs TRBV30 and TRBJ2-3; 9 nucleotides align to TRBD2. The junction had 12 bases not matched to a gene; V was cut back by 1 base and J by 1 base. Germline V gene data show CDR1 as GTSNPN and CDR2 as SVGIG (reference sequence). CDR3 length equals 18 residues. This chain's CDR3 is CAWSAGSSGSGGTDTQYF. CDR3 nucleotide sequence: TGTGCCTGGAGTGCGGGAAGTAGCGGGAGCGGGGGCACAGATACGCAGTATTTT.

The chain uses TRBV5-1 and TRBJ1-6; possible D gene TRBD1, 6 bases. The V gene's germline CDR1 is SGHRS and CDR2 YFSETQ. The CDR3 length is 15 residues. With 4 bases removed from V and 7 bases from J, the gap between germline ends came to 15 bases. The DNA for the CDR3 is TGCGCCAGCAGCCTTGGAGGGGGAGGGAATTCACCCCTCCACTTT. It is translated as CASSLGGGGNSPLHF.

This clone was seen once. This chain joins TRBV6-5 and TRBJ1-3; D ambiguous. Trimming left V 0 bases short and J 3 bases short, with 9 bases between. Germline loops: CDR1 MNHEY, CDR2 SVGAGI. The CDR3 consists of 15 residues. The CDR3 here is CASSYSINGGNTIYF. DNA for the CDR3: TGTGCCAGCAGTTACTCGATTAATGGTGGAAACACCATATATTTT.

Notes on this clone: Sequence at one end of the junction differs from germline and may be a read error. This sequence joins TRBV5-6 and TRBJ2-7; possibly TRBD1 for D (6 bases). Germline V gene sequence: CDR1 SGHDT, CDR2 YYEEEE. The CDR3 is 13 residues long. CDR3 in DNA: TGTGCCAGCAGTACCCGTCTATCAGGGGTCGTTAACTTC. Its protein product is CASSTRLSGVVNF. Based on the CDR3 plus reference TRBV5-6 and TRBJ2-7, the full variable domain is DAGVTQSPTHLIKTRGQQVTLRCSPKSGHDTVSWYQQALGQGPQFIFQYYEEEERQRGNFPDRFSGHQFPNYSSELNVNALLLGDSALYLCASSTRLSGVVNFGPGTRLTVT.

The chain joins TRBV10-2 to TRBJ2-3; D is undetermined. The CDR3 consists of 12 residues. V lost 2 bases to trimming and J lost 8 bases, with 8 bases between them. Per the germline V gene, CDR1 is WSHSY and CDR2 is SAAADI. The CDR3 protein is CASSETPGTQYF. The CDR3 DNA reads TGCGCCAGCAGTGAGACACCGGGTACGCAGTATTTT.

V and J are TRBV9 and TRBJ2-7; the match to TRBD2 covers 9 bases. With V trimmed by 3 bases and J by 4 bases, 5 bases remained unmatched. Germline CDR1 reads SGDLS; CDR2 reads YYNGEE. The CDR3 spans 14 residues. This chain's CDR3 is CASSAHSGGYEQYF. The CDR3 DNA follows: TGTGCCAGCAGCGCGCATAGCGGGGGATACGAGCAGTACTTC.

The chain carries TRBV2 and TRBJ2-4; D possibly corresponds to TRBD2 (5 bases). The CDR3 spans 13 residues. The V gene's germline CDR1 is SNHLY and CDR2 FYNNEI. CDR3: CASLGLAKNIQYF. The CDR3 bases are TGTGCTTCACTAGGGTTGGCCAAAAACATTCAGTACTTC.

This chain joins TRBV9 and TRBJ2-5, with TRBD1 identical over 8 bases. The CDR3 sequence is 13 residues long. Germline V gene lookup returns CDR1 SGDLS and CDR2 YYNGEE. Trimming at V came to 3 bases and at J to 5 bases, leaving 3 bases not matched to a gene. The CDR3 here is CASSAGQVETQYF. The CDR3 bases are TGTGCCAGCAGCGCGGGACAGGTCGAGACCCAGTACTTC.

The genes are TRBV6-5 and TRBJ1-1; a weak D match, TRBD1 (6 bases). The CDR3 extends over 14 amino acids. Germline V gene sequence: CDR1 MNHEY, CDR2 SVGAGI. V shed 2 bases and J shed 3 bases, with 10 bases lying between them. In DNA, the CDR3 is TGTGCCAGCAGTTACGGGAGGGGGGACACTGAAGCTTTCTTT. Amino acid sequence: CASSYGRGDTEAFF.

The chain carries TRBV19 and TRBJ2-3; tentative D call: TRBD2 (5 bases). The germline V and J ends were trimmed by 10 bases and 0 bases, with 11 bases remaining between them. The germline V gene encodes CDR1 LNHDA and CDR2 SQIVND (reference sequence). There are 13 residues in the CDR3. Here the CDR3 reads CAIRGRSTDTQYF. The CDR3 nucleotides are TGTGCCATCCGAGGGCGGAGCACAGATACGCAGTATTTT. Filled out from reference TRBV19 and TRBJ2-3, the complete variable domain reads DGGITQSPKYLFRKEGQNVTLSCEQNLNHDAMYWYRQDPGQGLRLIYYSQIVNDFQKGDIAEGYSVSREKKESFPLTVTSAQKNPTAFYLCAIRGRSTDTQYFGPGTRLTVL.

The chain joins TRBV6-5 to TRBJ2-7, with D maybe TRBD1 (5 bases). The V gene's germline CDR1 is MNHEY and CDR2 SVGAGI. This CDR3 comprises 16 residues. V lost 2 bases and J 0 bases, leaving 14 bases between the germline ends. CDR3 nucleotides: TGTGCCAGCAGTTACCCGAACAGGCGGAGCTCCTACGAGCAGTACTTC. Translated: CASSYPNRRSSYEQYF.

This chain uses TRBV29-1 with TRBJ2-3; tentatively, D is TRBD1 (5 bases). The CDR3 is 17 amino acids. Trimming shortened V by 0 bases and J by 2 bases, and 18 bases separated the two germline ends. Per germline, CDR1 SQVTM and CDR2 ANQGSEA. CDR3 coding DNA: TGCAGCGTTGAAGACCCCCAGAAGGCAGGGCCCACAGATACGCAGTATTTT. Translated, it gives CSVEDPQKAGPTDTQYF.

The sample holds one count of this clone. The rearrangement uses TRBV6-5 and TRBJ2-1, with 8 nucleotides matching TRBD2. This CDR3 comprises 15 residues. The germline V gene has CDR1 MNHEY and CDR2 SVGAGI. V shed 5 bases, J shed 3 bases, and the junction held 6 bases outside the gene matches. This chain's CDR3 is CASSPSGRLYNEQFF. CDR3 bases: TGTGCCAGCAGTCCCAGCGGGAGACTCTACAATGAGCAGTTCTTC.

V and J are TRBV6-2 or TRBV6-3 and TRBJ2-5, with TRBD2 identical over 14 bases. V lost 5 bases and J lost 5; bases outside the gene matches: 4. The CDR3 consists of 15 residues. Per germline, CDR1 MNHEY and CDR2 SVGEGT. For the CDR3, the DNA is TGTGCCAGCAGTGCGGGACTAGCGGGAGTGGAGACCCAGTACTTC. Its translation: CASSAGLAGVETQYF.

This rearrangement joins TRBV19 to TRBJ2-7; a possible D gene is TRBD2 (7 bases). The germline V gene encodes CDR1 LNHDA and CDR2 SQIVND (reference sequence). This CDR3 spans 14 amino acids. The V and J ends lost 6 bases and 4 bases respectively, with 16 bases between them. CDR3 loop: CASRPTRGGYEQYF. Here the CDR3 DNA reads TGTGCCAGTAGGCCAACCAGGGGAGGGTACGAGCAGTACTTC.

The chain recombines TRBV10-3 with TRBJ1-6, with D possibly TRBD1 on 6 matching bases. The CDR3 spans 14 residues. V dropped 4 bases and J dropped 8 bases, with 12 bases sitting between them. Germline-derived CDR1 and CDR2 are ENHRY and SYGVKD. DNA of the CDR3: TGTGCCATCAGTGTCGGCAGGACAGATTCACCCCTCCACTTT. It translates to CAISVGRTDSPLHF.

CDR3 sequence reads: CASSREQASTDTQYF. As DNA, the CDR3 is TGTGCCAGCTCACGAGAACAGGCTAGCACAGATACGCAGTATTTT. V and J are TRBV18 and TRBJ2-3, with D perhaps TRBD1 (5 bases). From germline, CDR1 is KGHSH and CDR2 LQKENI. The CDR3 is 15 residues long. Trimming left V 4 bases short and J 0 bases short, with 11 bases between.

This chain joins TRBV30 and TRBJ2-6, with D possibly being TRBD1 or TRBD2 (5 bases each). Trimming cost V 3 bases and J 0 bases, with 15 bases left between them. The CDR3 loop spans 17 amino acids. CDR1 is GTSNPN and CDR2 is SVGIG in the germline V gene (reference sequence). Written as DNA, the CDR3 is TGTGCCTGGAGGAGGGGCAGGGTGAGCTCTGGGGCCAACGTCCTGACTTTC. It translates to CAWRRGRVSSGANVLTF.

The rearrangement uses TRBV6-1 and TRBJ1-2; perhaps TRBD1 as D (5 bases). The V end was cut by 2 bases, the J end by 1 base, with 17 bases between. CDR1 and CDR2 (germline): MNHNS, SASEGT. This CDR3 comprises 17 residues. The CDR3 here is CASSEIVGRGFNYGYTF. The CDR3 nucleotides read TGTGCCAGCAGTGAAATCGTCGGGAGGGGTTTTAACTATGGCTACACCTTC.

The chain joins TRBV3-1 (or the pseudogene TRBV3-2) to TRBJ1-5, with TRBD1 as a possible D gene (5 bases). The V and J ends lost 3 bases and 16 bases respectively, with 16 bases between them. Germline V lookup: CDR1 LGHDT, CDR2 YNNKEL (reference sequence). This CDR3 comprises 12 residues. CDR3 DNA: TGTGCCAGCAGCCACGGTACGGGACTTAAACATTTT. This sequence encodes CASSHGTGLKHF.

The CDR3 region is CASSERKSAEAFF. CDR3 coding DNA: TGTGCCAGCAGTGAACGGAAAAGTGCTGAAGCTTTCTTT. The J gene is TRBJ1-1, the V gene TRBV25-1; D gene uncertain. V was pared by 2 bases and J by 6 bases, with 10 bases between. The CDR3 is 13 residues long. Germline V gives CDR1 MGHDK, CDR2 SYGVNS.

V and J are TRBV7-9 and TRBJ1-1; unclear D gene. Trimming cost V 1 base and J 5 bases, with 8 bases left between them. The germline V gene has CDR1 SEHNR and CDR2 FQNEAQ (reference sequence). The CDR3 runs to 13 residues. The CDR3 loop is CASSLGALTEAFF. CDR3 sequence (DNA): TGTGCCAGCAGCTTAGGGGCACTAACTGAAGCTTTCTTT.